These 5 T cell receptor beta chains were all obtained from the same sample, sequenced in a study of identical twins (dated by TCRdb to 2016 to 2017). Libraries came from 5' RACE. The instrument was an Illumina HiSeq 2000. The public reads were reprocessed in TCRdb via fastp at Q25 and MiXCR, keeping in-frame beta chains. Each record represents a unique CDR3 protein, reported with the most common genes and DNA among its rows. The sample yields about 570,000 distinct CDR3 sequences; around a tenth were counted once. 2.5% to 3% of the sample goes to the ten largest clones. These same records also appear under a second study, on yellow fever vaccine responses in identical twins.

The sample consisted of PBMCs. These receptors all stem from a woman under 30 in good health.

There are a few counts of this clonotype. This chain joins TRBV28 and TRBJ2-2, with D tentatively TRBD1 (5 bases). Trimming left V 10 bases short and J 4 bases short, with 7 bases between. Germline values: CDR1 MDHEN, CDR2 SYDVKM. The length of the CDR3 is 11 residues. The CDR3 coding sequence is TGTGCCACCAGGGTCACCGGGGAGCTGTTTTTT. It specifies CATRVTGELFF.

The chain combines TRBV10-3 with TRBJ1-1; D gene uncertain. V dropped 7 bases and J dropped 7 bases, with 10 bases sitting between them. The CDR3 length is 11 residues. CDR1 ENHRY and CDR2 SYGVKD come from the germline V gene. The DNA of the CDR3 is TGTGCCATCAAGAACCACCATGAAGCTTTCTTT. Translating it yields CAIKNHHEAFF.

This clonotype was seen at least ten times. The chain employs TRBV11-1 and TRBJ2-1; TRBD2 matches at 15 bases. CDR1 is SGHAT, CDR2 FQDESV, per germline (reference sequence). V lost 4 bases and J lost 8; bases outside the gene matches: 3. The CDR3 covers 15 residues. CDR3 coding DNA: TGTGCCAGCAGCTCGCGGACTAGCGGGGGGGATGAGCAGTTCTTC. This encodes CASSSRTSGGDEQFF. Full variable domain (outside the CDR3, taken from reference TRBV11-1 and TRBJ2-1): EAEVAQSPRYKITEKSQAVAFWCDPISGHATLYWYRQILGQGPELLVQFQDESVVDDSQLPKDRFSAERLKGVDSTLKIQPAELGDSAMYLCASSSRTSGGDEQFFGPGTRLTVL.

CDR3 region: CASSLIPQGGTDTQYF. The CDR3 bases are TGCGCCAGCAGCTTGATACCACAGGGGGGAACAGATACGCAGTATTTT. The chain employs TRBV5-1 and TRBJ2-3; TRBD1 aligns across 8 bases. The junction had 7 bases not matched to a gene; V was cut back by 1 base and J by 3 bases. Germline CDR1 and CDR2: SGHRS and YFSETQ. The CDR3 covers 16 residues. The whole variable domain, filled in from reference TRBV5-1 and TRBJ2-3, reads KAGVTQTPRYLIKTRGQQVTLSCSPISGHRSVSWYQQTPGQGLQFLFEYFSETQRNKGNFPGRFSGRQFSNSRSEMNVSTLELGDSALYLCASSLIPQGGTDTQYFGPGTRLTVL.

This chain links TRBV20-1 with TRBJ2-5; 9 bases agree with TRBD1. In germline, CDR1 is DFQATT, CDR2 SNEGSKA (reference sequence). The CDR3 contains 11 residues. The CDR3 DNA sequence: TGCAGCGGGACAGGGCAAGAGACCCAGTACTTC. Translating it yields CSGTGQETQYF.